The clone carrying this TCR beta chain has ten or more counts. The CDR3 runs to 14 residues. CDR1 and CDR2 (germline): SGHRS, YFSETQ. The germline V and J ends were trimmed by 0 bases and 5 bases, with 12 bases remaining between them. Covering alpha and beta chains, TRAV- and TRBV-specific primers were used for the first-strand cDNA. With a constant-region primer and a V-primer adapter, TCRs were subjected to 20 PCR cycles of amplification. TCRdb reprocessed the reads with MiXCR, giving one entry per CDR3 protein. The repertoire holds tens of thousands of distinct CDR3 sequences, with 25% to 30% as singletons. The data are from a study of low-dose radiotherapy and immunotherapy resistance in tumors. Time point noted: after trial treatment. Treatment here: LDRT plus nivolumab, ipilimumab, low-dose cyclophosphamide and aspirin (RACIN trial).

Here the sequenced sample was PBMCs, taken after low-dose radiotherapy plus immunotherapy. The clonotype was recovered from a male donor with prostate cancer. This chain links TRBV5-1 with TRBJ2-7; the D gene is possibly TRBD1 (6 bases). CDR3 in DNA: TGCGCCAGCAGCTTGGACAGGGCGTTGAACGAGCAGTACTTC. Translation: CASSLDRALNEQYF.